This TCR beta chain was found in a study of T cell responses to AZD1222 COVID-19 vaccine. Study observations and caveats: Vaccine-associated CD4 TCRs ranged over spike, dominating at 160-218 and 743-854.

The CDR3 consists of 15 residues. Per the germline V gene, CDR1 is SGHAT and CDR2 is FQNNGV. Trimming left V 2 bases short and J 1 base short, with 8 bases between. About this clone: The antigen remains undetermined.

This table comes from immunoSEQ multiplex PCR, and its TCRdb copy is limited to in-frame clones, with some not included. The sample has about 180,000 clones; 75% to 90% are singletons. This rearrangement joins TRBV11-2 to TRBJ2-2, with unresolved D. This TCR was recovered from an adult in good health. The source material was peripheral blood, sampled on day 0 of AZD1222 vaccination. The CDR3 DNA sequence: TGTGCCAGCAGCTTATGGAGAAAGAACACCGGGGAGCTGTTTTTT. This gives the protein CASSLWRKNTGELFF.